This entry lists 27 T cell receptor beta chains sequenced from one sample in a study of shared clonotypes between healthy human individuals. Produced via immunoSEQ multiplex PCR; TCRdb's table is partial and in-frame only. The table lists 2 million to 2.5 million clones, approximately 94% of them singletons. The specimen was naive CD4+ T cells sorted from blood. Noted subset: CD45RA+ positively selected. The receptors here all came from a man younger than 30 in good health.

The CDR3 DNA reads TGCGCCAGCAGCTACCGGACATCAACGCGCACCGGGGAGCTGTTTTTT. Protein sequence: CASSYRTSTRTGELFF. The chain has TRBV5-1 and TRBJ2-2; D perhaps matches TRBD1 (5 bases). Germline CDR1 and CDR2: SGHRS and YFSETQ. The V end was cut by 3 bases, the J end by 4 bases, with 16 bases between. This CDR3 contains 16 residues. Full variable domain (remainder filled in from reference TRBV5-1 and TRBJ2-2): KAGVTQTPRYLIKTRGQQVTLSCSPISGHRSVSWYQQTPGQGLQFLFEYFSETQRNKGNFPGRFSGRQFSNSRSEMNVSTLELGDSALYLCASSYRTSTRTGELFFGEGSRLTVL.

The genes are TRBV6-1 and TRBJ2-7, with a tentative D call TRBD1 (6 bases). The germline CDR1 and CDR2 sequences are MNHNS and SASEGT. Trimming removed 4 bases from V and 6 bases from J, with 19 bases in between. This CDR3 comprises 15 residues. Here the CDR3 reads CASSASTGHAGEQYF. In nucleotides, the CDR3 is TGTGCCAGCAGTGCATCGACAGGACACGCGGGCGAGCAGTACTTC.

This sequence joins TRBV28 and TRBJ2-5; TRBD2 is a possible D gene (6 bases). The germline V and J ends were trimmed by 7 bases and 5 bases, with 11 bases remaining between them. Germline CDR1 and CDR2: MDHEN and SYDVKM. The CDR3 loop spans 12 amino acids. The CDR3 region is CASTQRGETQYF. The CDR3 nucleotides are TGTGCCAGCACCCAACGGGGGGAGACCCAGTACTTC.

The chain carries TRBV5-1 and TRBJ2-3; TRBD2 might be the D (5 bases). The V end lost 0 bases, the J end lost 2 bases, and 10 bases lay between the germline ends. The CDR3 totals 15 residues. CDR1 is SGHRS and CDR2 is YFSETQ in the germline V gene. CDR3 sequence (DNA): TGCGCCAGCAGCTTGGGAGGGAAGGTCACAGATACGCAGTATTTT. Translation gives CASSLGGKVTDTQYF.

This rearrangement joins TRBV4-3 to TRBJ1-3; no firm D call. The CDR3 has 20 amino acids. The V and J ends lost 6 bases and 0 bases respectively, with 27 bases between them. CDR1 is LGHNA and CDR2 is YSLEER in the germline V gene. CDR3 nucleotide sequence: TGCGCCAGCAGACTTCGTCTGCTCGTGTCTGACCGTAGCTCTGGAAACACCATATATTTT. This encodes CASRLRLLVSDRSSGNTIYF.

In this sample, this clone turned up once. The chain carries TRBV25-1 and TRBJ2-2; D may be TRBD2 (5 bases). The CDR3 spans 15 residues. The V gene's germline CDR1 is MGHDK and CDR2 SYGVNS. V was trimmed by 1 base and J by 5 bases, leaving 11 bases between them. Here the CDR3 DNA reads TGTGCCAGCAGTGAATCAGTGCCGGGGACCGGGGAGCTGTTTTTT. Protein product: CASSESVPGTGELFF.

V is TRBV28 and J is TRBJ2-3; TRBD1 aligns across 8 bases. V trimming: 9 bases; J trimming: 2 bases; junction bases outside the gene matches: 7. Per the germline V gene, CDR1 is MDHEN and CDR2 is SYDVKM. There are 14 residues in the CDR3. As DNA, the CDR3 is TGTGCCAGTTTGGGACAGGTGAACACAGATACGCAGTATTTT. Its translation: CASLGQVNTDTQYF.

V gene TRBV11-2 combines with J gene TRBJ1-5, with 7 bases matching TRBD1. This CDR3 has 19 residues. CDR1 is SGHAT and CDR2 is FQNNGV in the germline V gene. Germline trimming cut 5 bases from V and 0 bases from J; bases unmatched to any gene: 16. CDR3 residues: CASSPPAGGTEYSNQPQHF. The DNA of the CDR3 is TGTGCCAGCAGCCCCCCCGCAGGCGGGACAGAGTATAGCAATCAGCCCCAGCATTTT.

A note on this clone: This same CDR3 is encoded by further DNA sequences in the sample. This chain links TRBV7-2 with TRBJ2-1, with TRBD1 identical over 9 bases. Trimming at V came to 5 bases and at J to 7 bases, leaving 9 bases not matched to a gene. The CDR3 consists of 15 residues. Germline lookup yields CDR1 SGHTA and CDR2 FQGNSA. DNA of the CDR3: TGTGCCAGCAGCCTAACAGGGGGCCGAGGGAATGAGCAGTTCTTC. Amino acid sequence: CASSLTGGRGNEQFF.

The rearrangement joins TRBV30 to TRBJ1-4; D might be TRBD1 (6 bases). V was trimmed by 3 bases and J by 2 bases, leaving 10 bases between them. The germline gives CDR1 GTSNPN, CDR2 SVGIG (reference sequence). The CDR3 sequence is 14 residues long. CDR3 protein: CAWRGQHTNEKLFF. The CDR3 nucleotides read TGTGCCTGGAGAGGACAGCATACTAATGAAAAACTGTTTTTT.

The gene calls are TRBV2 and TRBJ1-6, with D possibly TRBD1 on 6 matching bases. Trimming removed 6 bases at V and 7 bases at J, with 10 bases between. The CDR3 totals 13 residues. Germline values: CDR1 SNHLY, CDR2 FYNNEI. For the CDR3, the DNA is TGTGCCAGCAGGGAAACAGGGAATTCACCCCTCCACTTT. Protein: CASRETGNSPLHF. The full variable domain, completed using reference TRBV2 and TRBJ1-6, is EPEVTQTPSHQVTQMGQEVILRCVPISNHLYFYWYRQILGQKVEFLVSFYNNEISEKSEIFDDQFSVERPDGSNFTLKIRSTKLEDSAMYFCASRETGNSPLHFGNGTRLTVT.

This chain uses TRBV5-1 with TRBJ2-5, with 9 nucleotides matching TRBD1. The germline CDR1 and CDR2 sequences are SGHRS and YFSETQ. The CDR3 runs 16 residues. The V segment lost 4 bases and the J segment 4 bases; nucleotides outside the gene matches: 11. The CDR3 reads CASSPQGQGGRETQYF. The CDR3, as DNA: TGCGCCAGCAGCCCGCAGGGACAGGGAGGGCGAGAGACCCAGTACTTC.

The V gene is TRBV27, the J gene TRBJ2-7; the match to TRBD2 covers 10 bases. This CDR3 is built from 16 residues. Germline V gene sequence: CDR1 MNHEY, CDR2 SMNVEV (reference sequence). Unmatched junction bases numbered 14, after V lost 7 bases and J lost 5 bases. The chain's CDR3 is CASNPTSGEGRNEQYF. CDR3 nucleotide sequence: TGTGCCAGCAACCCCACTAGCGGGGAGGGTAGGAACGAGCAGTACTTC.

The genes are TRBV28 and TRBJ1-2; 8 nucleotides match TRBD1. Germline CDR1 is MDHEN and CDR2 is SYDVKM. CDR3 length equals 14 residues. V trimming: 5 bases; J trimming: 5 bases; junction bases outside the gene matches: 7. The CDR3 here is CASSPGGQEYGYTF. CDR3 bases: TGTGCCAGCAGTCCCGGGGGACAGGAGTATGGCTACACCTTC.

The chain is built from TRBV4-1 and TRBJ2-6; no clear D. Trimming shortened V by 1 base and J by 0 bases, and 10 bases separated the two germline ends. The V gene's germline CDR1 is MGHRA and CDR2 YSYEKL. This CDR3 is 17 amino acids long. The CDR3 here is CASSQGVQSSGANVLTF. The CDR3 coding sequence is TGCGCCAGCAGCCAAGGGGTACAGAGCTCTGGGGCCAACGTCCTGACTTTC.

The gene calls are TRBV30 and TRBJ2-3, with TRBD1 matching 10 bases. This CDR3 contains 15 residues. With 3 bases clipped from V and 1 base from J, the junction kept 4 bases outside the gene matches. Germline assignment: CDR1 GTSNPN and CDR2 SVGIG (reference sequence). The CDR3 here is CAWSPGTGGTDTQYF. CDR3 bases: TGTGCCTGGAGCCCCGGGACAGGGGGCACAGATACGCAGTATTTT.

This chain joins TRBV6-6 and TRBJ1-2, with D possibly being TRBD1 (5 bases). The V and J ends lost 0 bases and 2 bases respectively, with 10 bases between them. Per germline, CDR1 MNHNY and CDR2 SVGAGI (reference sequence). The CDR3 covers 15 residues. CDR3 DNA sequence: TGTGCCAGCAGTTACTCGGGCCAGGGAAACTATGGCTACACCTTC. Protein product: CASSYSGQGNYGYTF.

Concerning this clone: The same CDR3 is also encoded by other DNA sequences in this sample. The J gene is TRBJ2-1, the V gene TRBV4-3; 11 bases align to TRBD2. The CDR3 totals 15 residues. The V segment lost 0 bases and the J segment 5 bases; nucleotides outside the gene matches: 0. The germline V gene encodes CDR1 LGHNA and CDR2 YSLEER. DNA for the CDR3: TGCGCCAGCAGCCAAGAGGGACTAGCGGACAATGAGCAGTTCTTC. Protein: CASSQEGLADNEQFF.

This clone was recorded only once. The same CDR3 also results from other DNA sequences found in this sample. The gene calls are TRBV10-3 and TRBJ1-4, with D possibly TRBD1 on 5 matching bases. This CDR3 comprises 14 residues. With 0 bases removed from V and 3 bases from J, the gap between germline ends came to 5 bases. Germline CDR1 is ENHRY and CDR2 is SYGVKD. CDR3 sequence (DNA): TGTGCCATCAGTGAGTCGGGACCTAATGAAAAACTGTTTTTT. Translating gives CAISESGPNEKLFF.

The V call is TRBV6-5, the J call TRBJ2-7; the match to TRBD2 covers 9 bases. Germline CDR1 and CDR2: MNHEY and SVGAGI. V dropped 5 bases and J dropped 2; count of bases not matched to a gene: 4. The CDR3 runs to 14 residues. The DNA of the CDR3 is TGTGCCAGCAGTAGGGGACTAGCCACCTACGAGCAGTACTTC. Translating gives CASSRGLATYEQYF.

The V call is TRBV7-2, the J call TRBJ2-1, with a tentative D call TRBD2 (7 bases). Germline CDR1 is SGHTA and CDR2 is FQGNSA. The CDR3 covers 17 residues. V gave up 5 bases and J gave up 4 bases, with 21 bases separating them. CDR3 in amino acids: CASSPRGAGNGYNEQFF. The CDR3 DNA reads as TGTGCCAGCAGCCCTCGGGGGGCGGGGAATGGATACAATGAGCAGTTCTTC.

The chain is built from TRBV7-6 and TRBJ2-1, with 10 bases identical to TRBD1. With V trimmed by 3 bases and J by 6 bases, 8 bases remained unmatched. Germline-derived CDR1 and CDR2 are SGHVS and FNYEAQ. The length of the CDR3 is 16 residues. Here the CDR3 DNA reads TGTGCCAGCAGCTTGGCCGGGACAGGGGTTTCCAATGAGCAGTTCTTC. It encodes CASSLAGTGVSNEQFF. Filled out from reference TRBV7-6 and TRBJ2-1, the complete variable domain reads GAGVSQSPRYKVTKRGQDVALRCDPISGHVSLYWYRQALGQGPEFLTYFNYEAQQDKSGLPNDRFSAERPEGSISTLTIQRTEQRDSAMYRCASSLAGTGVSNEQFFGPGTRLTVL.

The chain couples TRBV9 to TRBJ1-5; TRBD1 matches 7 bases. CDR1 is SGDLS and CDR2 is YYNGEE in the germline V gene. This CDR3 is built from 14 residues. The trim removed 2 bases at V and 9 bases at J, leaving 8 bases unmatched. This chain's CDR3 is CASSVGTASMPQHF. The CDR3 nucleotides read TGTGCCAGCAGCGTCGGGACAGCGTCCATGCCCCAGCATTTT.

The genes are TRBV11-2 and TRBJ2-1, with 8 bases matching TRBD2. This CDR3 is built from 15 residues. V dropped 6 bases and J dropped 2; count of bases not matched to a gene: 6. Germline V gives CDR1 SGHAT, CDR2 FQNNGV. CDR3 sequence reads: CASSPPGLAYNEQFF. The CDR3 DNA reads TGTGCCAGCAGTCCTCCGGGACTAGCCTACAATGAGCAGTTCTTC.

The chain joins TRBV5-4 to TRBJ2-3; 7 bases agree with TRBD2. Germline lookup yields CDR1 SGHNT and CDR2 YYREEE (reference sequence). The CDR3 is 18 amino acids. After removal of 3 bases from V and 4 bases from J, the junction contained 17 bases not matched to a gene. The CDR3 DNA reads as TGTGCCAGCAGCTCCTACCCCAGGGCGGGGGAAGGAGCAGATACGCAGTATTTT. The encoded protein is CASSSYPRAGEGADTQYF.

V is TRBV10-2 and J is TRBJ2-5; TRBD2 matches 9 bases. The CDR3 is made up of 13 amino acids. Looked up from germline, CDR1 is WSHSY and CDR2 is SAAADI. Trimming removed 10 bases from V and 1 base from J; junction bases left unmatched: 4. Here the CDR3 DNA reads TGCGCCACCAAGACTAGCGGCCAAGAGACCCAGTACTTC. It is translated as CATKTSGQETQYF.

The chain links TRBV18 to TRBJ1-2; 7 positions agree with TRBD1. This CDR3 spans 13 amino acids. Per germline, CDR1 KGHSH and CDR2 LQKENI. V was clipped by 10 bases and J by 5 bases; unmatched bases: 10. CDR3 nucleotide sequence: TGTGCCACCCGAAAGGACAGGTGGTATGGCTACACCTTC. It yields the protein CATRKDRWYGYTF. Filled out from reference TRBV18 and TRBJ1-2, the complete variable domain reads NAGVMQNPRHLVRRRGQEARLRCSPMKGHSHVYWYRQLPEEGLKFMVYLQKENIIDESGMPKERFSAEFPKEGPSILRIQQVVRGDSAAYFCATRKDRWYGYTFGSGTRLTVV.